This entry is about one T cell receptor (beta chain). No antigen is known for it. The data derive from a study of cytomegalovirus exposure and HLA in healthy donors. Notes on the study in general: Reportedly, fewer N-insertions than the approximately 610-donor mean appeared in an Asian-associated ancestry cluster in a later analysis. Listed as cytomegalovirus-associated were 150 to 200 TCR beta chains.

The germline CDR1 and CDR2 sequences are ENHRY and SYGVKD. V was pared by 6 bases and J by 0 bases, with 8 bases between. The CDR3 length is 14 residues. A multiplex PCR was run with 60 Vbeta primers and 13 Jbeta primers. Here immunoSEQ multiplex PCR was the method, and the copy in TCRdb shows in-frame clones only, minus some. Among roughly 200,000 clones listed, 77% were seen once. This rearrangement joins TRBV10-3 to TRBJ2-2; D unresolved. The receptor was isolated from a woman between 55 and 75 years old in good health and CMV-seropositive. Sequences were obtained from PBMCs. The CDR3 is CAIRETSNTGELFF. The CDR3 region has the DNA TGTGCCATCAGGGAGACATCGAACACCGGGGAGCTGTTTTTT.